This T cell receptor beta chain was sequenced for a study of memory CD4+ T cells and cytomegalovirus serostatus. Findings and limits, study-wide: Of 164 reported CMV TCRbeta sequences, some 70 were found in memory CD4+ repertoires. Median bootstrapped AUC for CMV status was about 0.96 originally, about 0.9 US-trained.

The sort gate was single viable CD3+CD4+CD8-CD45RO+ cells for memory CD4+ T cells. With respect to this clone: Its antigen is still unknown.

In the authors' workflow: After removing out-of-frame reads, 2 million to 2.5 million distinct TCRbeta sequences remained. TCRdb's table, derived via immunoSEQ multiplex PCR, lists solely in-frame clones and lacks some. Clone size and the V and J calls come from that table; the DNA yielded D and trimming. The sample consists of 40,000 to 50,000 clones, approximately 81% of them appearing once. Sequencing was done on a sample of memory CD4+ T cells from blood. The sequence derives from an adult in good health and CMV-seropositive.

CDR3: CASSLEGSRLFF. The DNA for the CDR3 is TGTGCCAGCAGCTTAGAAGGGAGTAGACTGTTTTTT. The chain employs TRBV7-8 and TRBJ1-4, with D unresolved. CDR3 length: 12 amino acids. CDR1 is SGHVS, CDR2 FQNEAQ, per germline. V lost 1 base and J lost 13, with 10 bases in between.